This T cell receptor beta chain was obtained from a study of early T cells in non-severe SARS-CoV-2 infection. Per the germline V gene, CDR1 is MDHEN and CDR2 is SYDVKM. This CDR3 is built from 15 residues. The ends lost 6 bases at V and 6 bases at J; junction bases unmatched: 11. Separate cDNA molecules each had unique molecular identifiers attached to them. TCRdb re-called the 5' RACE reads through MiXCR, storing one row per CDR3 protein. The data show around 53,000 distinct CDR3 sequences, around 7.7% seen once. The V and J genes are TRBV28 and TRBJ2-7; TRBD1 matches at 10 bases. The receptor comes from an adult who was a healthcare worker with PCR-confirmed SARS-CoV-2 infection or an uninfected control (not recorded which). Sequenced: whole blood. The CDR3 loop reads CASRGLRDRGPEQYF. CDR3 DNA: TGTGCCAGCAGGGGGCTCCGGGACAGGGGACCCGAGCAGTACTTC.